These 31 T cell receptor beta chains were all obtained from the same sample, sequenced in a study of cytomegalovirus exposure and HLA in healthy donors. PCR was performed using 60 Vbeta and 13 Jbeta primers. Using immunoSEQ multiplex PCR, the repertoire was profiled, and TCRdb retains in-frame clones only, with some absent. The profile shows tens of thousands of clones, 84% of them singletons. The sequencing input was PBMCs. These receptors were obtained from a man younger than 30 in good health and CMV-seronegative.

The gene calls are TRBV14 and TRBJ2-7, with a tentative D call TRBD1 (6 bases). CDR3 size: 13 residues. Germline assignment: CDR1 SGHDN and CDR2 FVKESK. Trimming removed 5 bases at V and 4 bases at J, with 12 bases between. CDR3 DNA: TGTGCCAGCAGCGCCAACAGGGAATACGAGCAGTACTTC. Protein sequence: CASSANREYEQYF.

The rearrangement links TRBV7-9 to TRBJ1-2; 7 nucleotides match TRBD1. V was clipped by 0 bases and J by 3 bases; unmatched bases: 1. Germline-derived CDR1 and CDR2 are SEHNR and FQNEAQ (reference sequence). This CDR3 region has 14 residues. The CDR3 DNA reads TGTGCCAGCAGCTTAGCCGGGACAGACTATGGCTACACCTTC. Protein product: CASSLAGTDYGYTF.

The chain joins TRBV11-3 to TRBJ2-7, with 7 bases aligning to TRBD2. Germline trimming cut 0 bases from V and 5 bases from J; bases unmatched to any gene: 7. This CDR3 spans 15 amino acids. Per germline, CDR1 SGHNT and CDR2 YENEEA. This CDR3 reads CASSLDTSDPHEQYF. The CDR3 region has the DNA TGTGCCAGCAGCTTAGATACTAGCGATCCCCACGAGCAGTACTTC.

The chain has TRBV5-1 and TRBJ2-5, with 9 bases aligning to TRBD1. The V gene end was trimmed by 4 bases and the J gene end by 5 bases; junction bases not matched to a gene: 6. There are 14 residues in the CDR3. Germline values: CDR1 SGHRS, CDR2 YFSETQ. The DNA for the CDR3 is TGCGCCAGCAGCGGGACAGGGTGGAGGGAGACCCAGTACTTC. Amino acids: CASSGTGWRETQYF.

About this clone itself: A read error may account for a junction end that differs from germline. The chain uses TRBV2 and TRBJ1-1; perhaps TRBD1 as D (6 bases). This CDR3 has 16 amino acids. The germline V gene encodes CDR1 SNHLY and CDR2 FYNNEI. The CDR3 here is CASSQAMRGGNTEAFF. The DNA for the CDR3 is TGTGCCAGCAGTCAAGCTATGAGGGGGGGGAACACTGAAGCTTTCTTT.

The chain is built from TRBV15 and TRBJ1-2; no firm D call. The CDR3 is 19 amino acids. V lost 4 bases and J lost 0, with 24 bases in between. Germline values: CDR1 LNHNV, CDR2 YYDKDF (reference sequence). For the CDR3, the DNA is TGTGCCACCAGCAACCCCCGAGAGGAATATAGTGGTACTAACTATGGCTACACCTTC. Translating gives CATSNPREEYSGTNYGYTF.

The chain recombines TRBV5-1 with TRBJ1-2, with 10 bases fitting TRBD1. The V and J ends lost 9 bases and 5 bases, in that order; junction bases with no gene match: 4. This CDR3 spans 12 amino acids. Looked up from germline, CDR1 is SGHRS and CDR2 is YFSETQ. The DNA of the CDR3 is TGCGCCATACTGGGACAGGGGTATGGCTACACCTTC. Encoded protein: CAILGQGYGYTF.

The genes are TRBV11-2 and TRBJ2-5; D is ambiguous. The V gene's germline CDR1 is SGHAT and CDR2 FQNNGV. Between the trimmed V and J ends, which lost 6 bases and 5 bases, there was a span of 13 bases. This CDR3 region has 13 residues. CDR3 in DNA: TGTGCCAGCAGTACAAGACTGAAGGAGACCCAGTACTTC. It yields the protein CASSTRLKETQYF.

The chain links TRBV7-3 to TRBJ2-5; weak D call: TRBD2 (5 bases). The germline CDR1 and CDR2 sequences are SGHTA and FQGTGA. The CDR3 loop spans 15 amino acids. V shed 5 bases and J shed 1 base, with 14 bases lying between them. CDR3 in DNA: TGTGCCAGCAGCGCTAAACTAGGGCTCCAAGAGACCCAGTACTTC. Its translation: CASSAKLGLQETQYF.

This rearrangement joins TRBV19 to TRBJ1-4; D gene ambiguous. V lost 7 bases and J lost 5, with 17 bases in between. Germline V gene lookup returns CDR1 LNHDA and CDR2 SQIVND (reference sequence). CDR3 length equals 15 residues. The DNA of the CDR3 is TGTGCCAGTATAGGTCGACGGGAGTCCAATGAAAAACTGTTTTTT. Translation: CASIGRRESNEKLFF.

DNA for the CDR3: TGTGCCAGCTCACCGAGGAGGGCAAACACTGAAGCTTTCTTT. Translation: CASSPRRANTEAFF. V usage is TRBV18 and J usage is TRBJ1-1; D gene ambiguous. Germline CDR1 KGHSH, CDR2 LQKENI. Trimming removed 3 bases at V and 2 bases at J, with 10 bases between. This CDR3 comprises 14 residues.

The rearrangement uses TRBV10-1 and TRBJ2-5; 7 bases align to TRBD2. The CDR3 is 12 amino acids. Germline CDR1 and CDR2: WNHNN and SYGVQD (reference sequence). V gave up 4 bases and J gave up 7 bases; unmatched junction bases: 3. The CDR3 spells CASSGTRGTQYF. The CDR3 bases are TGCGCCAGCAGTGGGACTAGGGGGACCCAGTACTTC.

This chain uses TRBV28 with TRBJ1-1; 8 nucleotides match TRBD1. CDR3 size: 14 residues. Germline CDR1 reads MDHEN; CDR2 reads SYDVKM. J gave up 4 bases and V 6 bases, and 7 bases lay outside the gene matches. CDR3 coding DNA: TGTGCCAGCAGGCCAGGGGGCGTTGGCACTGAAGCTTTCTTT. Amino acids: CASRPGGVGTEAFF.

The J gene is TRBJ2-3, the V gene TRBV9; 13 bases are shared with TRBD2. The CDR3 is 14 residues long. Germline trimming cut 4 bases from V and 7 bases from J; bases unmatched to any gene: 3. Germline-derived CDR1 and CDR2 are SGDLS and YYNGEE. The CDR3 bases are TGTGCCAGCAGCCCAGGGACTAGCGGGAATACGCAGTATTTT. Protein: CASSPGTSGNTQYF.

This sequence joins TRBV19 and TRBJ2-7; 9 bases are a match to TRBD1. The CDR3 runs 15 residues. V lost 3 bases and J lost 3; bases outside the gene matches: 6. Germline CDR1 is LNHDA and CDR2 is SQIVND (reference sequence). The CDR3, as DNA: TGTGCCAGTAGTATCCCGGGACAGGGTAGCTACGAGCAGTACTTC. This codes for CASSIPGQGSYEQYF.

The rearrangement uses TRBV19 and TRBJ1-4, with 10 bases identical to TRBD1. V was pared by 4 bases and J by 6 bases, with 5 bases of the junction left unmatched. The germline CDR1 and CDR2 sequences are LNHDA and SQIVND (reference sequence). The CDR3 is 15 residues long. Here the CDR3 DNA reads TGTGCCAGTAGTACCGGGACAGGGGTAGATGAAAAACTGTTTTTT. As protein: CASSTGTGVDEKLFF.

This clone was seen more than once but under ten times. The rearrangement joins TRBV29-1 to TRBJ1-4; D unclear. V lost 5 bases, J lost 7 bases, and 11 bases lay in between. The V gene's germline CDR1 is SQVTM and CDR2 ANQGSEA. CDR3 length: 12 residues. CDR3 in amino acids: CSVRSMGEKLFF. The CDR3 DNA reads as TGCAGCGTTAGGAGTATGGGTGAAAAACTGTTTTTT.

To note about this clone: The same CDR3 also results from other DNA sequences found in this sample. V is TRBV5-6 and J is TRBJ2-7; 12 bases agree with TRBD2. This CDR3 has 16 residues. The J segment lost 1 base and the V segment lost 4 bases, leaving 6 bases of the junction unmatched. CDR1 and CDR2 (germline): SGHDT, YYEEEE. CDR3 nucleotide sequence: TGTGCCAGCAGCGGTACTAGCGGGAGGATGTCCTACGAGCAGTACTTC. Amino acids: CASSGTSGRMSYEQYF.

V gene TRBV27 combines with J gene TRBJ2-7; TRBD2 agrees at 15 bases. Germline V CDR1 and CDR2: MNHEY, SMNVEV (reference sequence). The CDR3 is made up of 18 amino acids. With V trimmed by 3 bases and J by 5 bases, 11 bases remained unmatched. For the CDR3, the DNA is TGTGCCAGCAGTTTTAGAAGGACTAGCGGGAGGGCTGGGAACGAGCAGTACTTC. Protein: CASSFRRTSGRAGNEQYF.

This rearrangement joins TRBV5-1 to TRBJ2-7, with TRBD2 matching over 12 bases. The CDR3 contains 16 residues. The V gene's germline CDR1 is SGHRS and CDR2 YFSETQ. The V segment lost 0 bases and the J segment 4 bases; nucleotides outside the gene matches: 5. CDR3 sequence: CASSLGTSGVLYEQYF. The CDR3 DNA reads TGCGCCAGCAGCTTGGGGACTAGCGGGGTTCTGTACGAGCAGTACTTC.

This clone appeared a few times. The V and J genes are TRBV25-1 and TRBJ2-1, with 10 bases identical to TRBD2. The trim removed 3 bases at V and 0 bases at J, leaving 5 bases unmatched. Germline values: CDR1 MGHDK, CDR2 SYGVNS. CDR3 length equals 17 residues. The CDR3 DNA follows: TGTGCCAGCAGTGACACTAGCGGGGCTAGCTCCTACAATGAGCAGTTCTTC. Encoded protein: CASSDTSGASSYNEQFF.

The chain recombines TRBV11-3 with TRBJ2-1; the D is unclear. Germline CDR1 reads SGHNT; CDR2 reads YENEEA. The length of the CDR3 is 17 residues. V was shortened by 5 bases and J by 4 bases, with 21 bases between the two germline ends. Written as DNA, the CDR3 is TGTGCCAGCAGCCAAATCCCAGGCTGGGCAAAGTACAATGAGCAGTTCTTC. Translation: CASSQIPGWAKYNEQFF.

The chain employs TRBV30 and TRBJ1-2, with TRBD1 identical over 8 bases. The CDR3 is 13 residues long. The ends lost 5 bases at V and 7 bases at J; junction bases unmatched: 9. The V gene's germline CDR1 is GTSNPN and CDR2 SVGIG (reference sequence). The CDR3 loop reads CAWRTGRGAGYTF. The DNA of the CDR3 is TGTGCCTGGCGGACAGGGCGAGGAGCTGGCTACACCTTC.

The CDR3 is CASSYSGVRADTEAFF. The CDR3 DNA follows: TGTGCCAGCAGTTACTCGGGTGTCAGGGCTGACACTGAAGCTTTCTTT. The chain carries TRBV6-5 and TRBJ1-1, with D possibly TRBD1 on 5 matching bases. Germline V gene sequence: CDR1 MNHEY, CDR2 SVGAGI. The CDR3 extends over 16 amino acids. V was clipped by 0 bases and J by 3 bases, with 14 bases between them.

The V and J genes are TRBV27 and TRBJ1-1, with 7 positions matching TRBD1. Germline CDR1 reads MNHEY; CDR2 reads SMNVEV (reference sequence). The CDR3 covers 13 residues. The trim removed 2 bases at V and 4 bases at J, leaving 1 base unmatched. The CDR3 DNA sequence: TGTGCCAGCAGTTTACGACAGGGCACTGAAGCTTTCTTT. It specifies CASSLRQGTEAFF.

This clone was detected only once. The chain links TRBV7-9 to TRBJ2-1, with 11 bases fitting TRBD2. V shed 5 bases, J shed 15 bases, and the junction held 6 bases outside the gene matches. The germline V gene encodes CDR1 SEHNR and CDR2 FQNEAQ (reference sequence). CDR3 length equals 12 residues. The CDR3 loop reads CASSVDSGRVFF. CDR3 nucleotides: TGTGCCAGCAGCGTTGATAGCGGGAGGGTGTTCTTC.

The chain is built from TRBV5-3 and TRBJ1-2; no clear D. TRBV5-3 has ORF status, its function being uncertain. CDR3 length: 12 residues. The V and J ends lost 10 bases and 3 bases respectively, with 13 bases between them. Here the CDR3 reads CAGPSRYYGYTF. The CDR3 DNA sequence: TGTGCCGGCCCCTCGCGGTACTATGGCTACACCTTC.

The J gene is TRBJ1-4, the V gene TRBV30; 7 nucleotides align to TRBD1. The J segment lost 8 bases and the V segment lost 1 base, leaving 4 bases of the junction unmatched. The CDR3 is 13 residues long. CDR1 GTSNPN and CDR2 SVGIG come from the germline V gene (reference sequence). The CDR3 region is CAWSGQGREKLFF. The CDR3, as DNA: TGTGCCTGGAGTGGACAGGGACGAGAAAAACTGTTTTTT.

The gene calls are TRBV27 and TRBJ2-7; 15 bases map to TRBD2. Trimming took 2 bases from V and 3 from J; bases not matched to a gene: 8. This CDR3 spans 18 amino acids. Germline V gene data show CDR1 as MNHEY and CDR2 as SMNVEV (reference sequence). CDR3 in DNA: TGTGCCAGCAGTTTACCGCCGGGACTAGCGGGAGGAGGCTACGAGCAGTACTTC. This sequence encodes CASSLPPGLAGGGYEQYF.

This CDR3 reads CASSLRLRTEAFF. In DNA, the CDR3 is TGTGCCAGCAGCCTTAGACTCAGAACTGAAGCTTTCTTT. This chain uses TRBV9 with TRBJ1-1; no clear D. The germline V gene has CDR1 SGDLS and CDR2 YYNGEE. The CDR3 is made up of 13 amino acids. V lost 4 bases and J lost 5, with 12 bases in between.

This sequence joins TRBV25-1 and TRBJ1-2; 9 bases are a match to TRBD1. This CDR3 has 15 amino acids. CDR1 and CDR2 (germline): MGHDK, SYGVNS. Losses at the gene ends were 8 bases for V and 4 bases for J; bases not matched to a gene: 11. DNA for the CDR3: TGTGCCAGCCGGGCCGGACAGGGGATAAGCTATGGCTACACCTTC. The encoded protein is CASRAGQGISYGYTF.